This TCR beta chain was identified in a study of OX40 agonist ivuxolimab in advanced cancers. On the study more broadly: The mean age was approximately 60 years, ranging from roughly 23 to 79, with 65% to 90% of participants male. Treatment received earlier with anti-PD-1, anti-PD-L1 or anti-CTLA-4 agents was allowed, and more than 35% had some.

Method: immunoSEQ multiplex PCR; TCRdb's copy keeps in-frame clones and lacks some. This sample has tens of thousands of clones, with 85% to 95% found just once. Germline CDR1 MNHEY, CDR2 SMNVEV (reference sequence). V shed 3 bases and J shed 4 bases, with 15 bases lying between them. This CDR3 spans 15 amino acids. Sequenced material: CD4+ or CD8+ T cells sorted from blood, taken in a trial of the OX40 agonist ivuxolimab. The TCR sequence derives from an adult with an advanced solid tumor such as melanoma, head and neck, liver or kidney cancer. The chain uses TRBV27 and TRBJ2-5; D uncertain. The CDR3 loop is CASSFFGALRETQYF. CDR3 nucleotides: TGTGCCAGCAGTTTTTTTGGTGCCCTCCGAGAGACCCAGTACTTC.